The next 14 T cell receptor beta chains were all read from a single sample in a study of shared clonotypes between healthy human individuals. The protocol was immunoSEQ multiplex PCR, while the TCRdb copy is restricted to in-frame clones and leaves out a portion. The sample consists of hundreds of thousands of clones, roughly 98% of them appearing once. It was CD45RO-negative cells, positively selected for CCR7, that made up naive CD8 cells, with terminally differentiated effector memory CD45RA+ cells excluded. Sequencing was done on a sample of naive CD8+ T cells sorted from blood. These receptors all stem from a man aged 25-45 years in good health.

This chain links TRBV2 with TRBJ1-1, with D hard to call. Trimming shortened V by 7 bases and J by 1 base, and 7 bases separated the two germline ends. The CDR3 covers 12 residues. From germline, CDR1 is SNHLY and CDR2 FYNNEI. CDR3 residues: CASIKGNTEAFF. The CDR3 DNA reads as TGTGCCAGCATTAAGGGGAACACTGAAGCTTTCTTT.

As regards this clone: The identical CDR3 is also encoded by other nucleotide sequences in the sample. The V call is TRBV18, the J call TRBJ1-5; possible D gene TRBD1, 6 bases. The CDR3 consists of 13 residues. Trimming left V 2 bases short and J 4 bases short, with 6 bases between. Per the germline V gene, CDR1 is KGHSH and CDR2 is LQKENI. The CDR3, as DNA: TGTGCCAGCTCACCAGGACAGAATCAGCCCCAGCATTTT. This translates into CASSPGQNQPQHF. The complete variable domain, with remaining parts taken from reference TRBV18 and TRBJ1-5, reads NAGVMQNPRHLVRRRGQEARLRCSPMKGHSHVYWYRQLPEEGLKFMVYLQKENIIDESGMPKERFSAEFPKEGPSILRIQQVVRGDSAAYFCASSPGQNQPQHFGDGTRLSIL.

This clone came up once. The sample contains more than one DNA sequence encoding this CDR3. The V and J genes are TRBV5-1 and TRBJ2-7; 9 nucleotides agree with TRBD1. The CDR3 is made up of 14 amino acids. J was trimmed by 1 base and V by 4 bases; bases with no gene match: 3. Per the germline V gene, CDR1 is SGHRS and CDR2 is YFSETQ. The CDR3 nucleotides read TGCGCCAGCAGCCAGGGGACAGGGTCCTACGAGCAGTACTTC. It codes for CASSQGTGSYEQYF.

V gene TRBV5-4 combines with J gene TRBJ1-3, with D hard to call. Trimming left V 0 bases short and J 4 bases short, with 14 bases between. The length of the CDR3 is 16 residues. Germline values: CDR1 SGHNT, CDR2 YYREEE (reference sequence). CDR3 in amino acids: CASSLEGPGSGNTIYF. CDR3 nucleotide sequence: TGTGCCAGCAGCTTGGAAGGGCCGGGATCCGGAAACACCATATATTTT.

This rearrangement joins TRBV7-9 to TRBJ2-1; D gene uncertain. CDR3 length equals 17 residues. Looked up from germline, CDR1 is SEHNR and CDR2 is FQNEAQ (reference sequence). The ends were cut back, 5 bases at V and 0 bases at J, with 17 bases in the middle. The DNA for the CDR3 is TGTGCCAGCAGCCCTCATTTAGGTGGTAGCTCCTACAATGAGCAGTTCTTC. Encoded protein: CASSPHLGGSSYNEQFF.

In the case of this clone: Other DNA sequences within the sample encode an identical CDR3. This chain links TRBV5-1 with TRBJ2-7, with TRBD1 matching over 8 bases. The germline V gene encodes CDR1 SGHRS and CDR2 YFSETQ. Losses at the gene ends were 5 bases for V and 4 bases for J; bases not matched to a gene: 2. The CDR3 contains 12 residues. The CDR3 DNA reads TGCGCCAGCAGTGACAGGGGATACGAGCAGTACTTC. Translating it yields CASSDRGYEQYF.

This chain uses TRBV11-2 with TRBJ1-1; D not resolved. The V gene lost 2 bases and the J gene lost 6 bases, with 13 bases spanning the gap. This CDR3 has 14 residues. Per the germline V gene, CDR1 is SGHAT and CDR2 is FQNNGV. CDR3 in amino acids: CASSLTPLGAEAFF. In DNA form, the CDR3 reads TGTGCCAGCAGCTTAACCCCACTTGGGGCTGAAGCTTTCTTT.

The chain is built from TRBV15 and TRBJ1-2, with 8 bases identical to TRBD1. V trimming: 0 bases; J trimming: 5 bases; junction bases outside the gene matches: 8. Germline loops: CDR1 LNHNV, CDR2 YYDKDF (reference sequence). The CDR3 contains 16 residues. The CDR3 coding sequence is TGTGCCACCAGCAGAGATCGGACAGGGAGGCGATATGGCTACACCTTC. Its translation is CATSRDRTGRRYGYTF.

This sequence joins TRBV6-8 and TRBJ2-2, with D unclear. V lost 0 bases to trimming and J lost 5 bases, with 1 base between them. This CDR3 is built from 12 residues. Germline V gene data show CDR1 as MNHGY and CDR2 as SAAAGT. The CDR3 DNA follows: TGTGCCAGCAGTTACTCGACCGGGGAGCTGTTTTTT. This codes for CASSYSTGELFF.

V gene TRBV4-3 combines with J gene TRBJ2-7; 8 bases fit TRBD2. The V and J ends lost 3 bases and 3 bases, in that order; junction bases with no gene match: 7. There are 15 residues in the CDR3. In germline, CDR1 is LGHNA, CDR2 YSLEER. CDR3 bases: TGCGCCAGCAGCCAGAGTACTAGCGGTGGCTACGAGCAGTACTTC. It specifies CASSQSTSGGYEQYF.

The chain carries TRBV19 and TRBJ2-7; TRBD2 agrees at 10 bases. Germline trimming cut 5 bases from V and 4 bases from J; bases unmatched to any gene: 8. The germline V gene encodes CDR1 LNHDA and CDR2 SQIVND (reference sequence). CDR3 length equals 15 residues. The CDR3 region is CASSDEREGKYEQYF. CDR3 DNA: TGTGCCAGTAGTGACGAGCGGGAGGGCAAGTACGAGCAGTACTTC.

The rearrangement links TRBV5-1 to TRBJ2-3, with unresolved D. The CDR3 covers 16 residues. Germline CDR1 reads SGHRS; CDR2 reads YFSETQ. Trimming left V 4 bases short and J 0 bases short, with 15 bases between. The CDR3 loop reads CASSTVGRQSTDTQYF. The DNA for the CDR3 is TGCGCCAGCAGCACGGTGGGTCGGCAGAGCACAGATACGCAGTATTTT.

This chain uses TRBV7-2 with TRBJ2-3, with 11 positions matching TRBD2. Germline CDR1 and CDR2: SGHTA and FQGNSA. Unmatched junction bases numbered 9, after V lost 5 bases and J lost 2 bases. CDR3 length: 17 residues. CDR3 DNA: TGTGCCAGCAGCGCCCACTTAGCGGGAGGGCCCACAGATACGCAGTATTTT. As protein: CASSAHLAGGPTDTQYF. The variable domain in full, completed from reference TRBV7-2 and TRBJ2-3, reads GAGVSQSPSNKVTEKGKDVELRCDPISGHTALYWYRQSLGQGLEFLIYFQGNSAPDKSGLPSDRFSAERTGGSVSTLTIQRTQQEDSAVYLCASSAHLAGGPTDTQYFGPGTRLTVL.

This rearrangement joins TRBV9 to TRBJ2-3, with TRBD1 matching over 7 bases. CDR1 is SGDLS and CDR2 is YYNGEE in the germline V gene. The CDR3 has 15 amino acids. The V gene end was trimmed by 4 bases and the J gene end by 1 base; junction bases not matched to a gene: 6. The CDR3 bases are TGTGCCAGCAGCTACCAGGGGGACCGCACAGATACGCAGTATTTT. Translating it yields CASSYQGDRTDTQYF.